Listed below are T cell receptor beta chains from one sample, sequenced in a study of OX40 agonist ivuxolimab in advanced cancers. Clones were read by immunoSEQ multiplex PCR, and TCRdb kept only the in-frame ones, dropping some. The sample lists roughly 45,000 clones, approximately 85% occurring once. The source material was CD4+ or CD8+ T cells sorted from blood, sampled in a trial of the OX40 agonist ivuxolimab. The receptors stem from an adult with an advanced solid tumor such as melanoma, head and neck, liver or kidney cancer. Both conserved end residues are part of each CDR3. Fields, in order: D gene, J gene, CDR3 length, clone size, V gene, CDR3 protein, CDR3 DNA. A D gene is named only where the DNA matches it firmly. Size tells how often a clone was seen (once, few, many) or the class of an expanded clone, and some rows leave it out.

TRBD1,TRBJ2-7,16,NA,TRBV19,CASSNRDRGLSYEQYF,TGTGCCAGTAGTAACCGGGACAGGGGCCTATCCTACGAGCAGTACTTC
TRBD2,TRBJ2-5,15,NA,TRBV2,CASEVPSGGQETQYF,TGTGCCAGCGAGGTGCCGAGCGGGGGCCAAGAGACCCAGTACTTC
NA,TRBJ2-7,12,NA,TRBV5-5,CASGGVSYEQYF,TGTGCCAGCGGGGGAGTTTCCTACGAGCAGTACTTC
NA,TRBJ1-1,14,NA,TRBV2,CASSPWTPNTEAFF,TGTGCCAGCAGCCCCTGGACACCAAACACTGAAGCTTTCTTT
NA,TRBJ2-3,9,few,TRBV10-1,CATCATQYF,TGCGCCACGTGCGCTACGCAGTATTTT
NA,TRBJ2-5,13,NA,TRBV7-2,CASSLTWEETQYF,TGTGCCAGCAGTCTGACCTGGGAAGAGACCCAGTACTTC
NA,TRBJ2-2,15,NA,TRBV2,CASRDGTLNTGELFF,TGTGCCAGCAGGGACGGGACTCTAAACACCGGGGAGCTGTTTTTT
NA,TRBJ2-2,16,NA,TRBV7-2,CASSLGGAMGAGELFF,TGTGCCAGCAGCTTAGGAGGGGCTATGGGCGCCGGGGAGCTGTTTTTT
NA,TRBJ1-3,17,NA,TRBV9,CASSPSDGLISGNTIYF,TGTGCCAGCAGCCCCTCGGACGGCCTTATCTCTGGAAACACCATATATTTT
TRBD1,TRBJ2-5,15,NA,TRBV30,CAWSVVGSGGLQGHF,TGTGCCTGGAGTGTGGTGGGCTCAGGGGGTCTCCAGGGGCACTTC
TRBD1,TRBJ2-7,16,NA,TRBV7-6,CASSHAGTGSSYEQYF,TGTGCCAGCAGCCATGCAGGGACAGGAAGCTCCTACGAGCAGTACTTC
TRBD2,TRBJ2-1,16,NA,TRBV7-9,CASSSTSGDFYNEQFF,TGTGCCAGCAGCTCGACTAGCGGAGACTTCTACAATGAGCAGTTCTTC
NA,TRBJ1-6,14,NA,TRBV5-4,CASSLEGRNSPLHF,TGTGCCAGCAGCTTGGAGGGGCGTAATTCACCCCTCCACTTT
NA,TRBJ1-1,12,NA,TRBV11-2,CASSLDNSLGDF,TGTGCCAGCAGCTTAGACAACAGCCTCGGGGACTTT
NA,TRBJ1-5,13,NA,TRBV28,CASSSGYNQPQHF,TGTGCCAGCAGTTCAGGGTACAATCAGCCCCAGCATTTT
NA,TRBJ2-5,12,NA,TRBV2,CASSDKYWTQYF,TGTGCCAGCAGTGATAAGTATTGGACCCAGTACTTC
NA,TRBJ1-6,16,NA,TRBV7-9,CASSPAGQGRHSPLHF,TGTGCCAGCAGCCCAGCCGGTCAGGGGCGGCATTCACCCCTCCACTTT
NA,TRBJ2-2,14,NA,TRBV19,CASSADGHTGELFF,TGTGCCAGTAGCGCGGACGGACACACCGGGGAGCTGTTTTTT
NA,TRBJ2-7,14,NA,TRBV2,CASSEGRGSYEQYF,TGTGCCAGCAGTGAAGGGCGTGGATCCTACGAGCAGTACTTC
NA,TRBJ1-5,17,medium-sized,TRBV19,CASSIEPGVPGNQPQHF,TGTGCCAGTAGTATCGAGCCAGGCGTCCCTGGCAATCAGCCCCAGCATTTT
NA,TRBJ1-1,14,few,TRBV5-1,CASRPREGNPEAFF,TGCGCCAGCAGACCCAGGGAGGGGAATCCTGAAGCTTTCTTT
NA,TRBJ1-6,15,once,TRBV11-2,CASSPRGQYNSPLHF,TGTGCCAGCAGCCCCAGAGGCCAGTATAATTCACCCCTCCACTTT
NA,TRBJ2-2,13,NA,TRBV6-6,CASKPMPGRELFF,TGTGCCAGCAAGCCGATGCCCGGGAGGGAGCTGTTTTTT
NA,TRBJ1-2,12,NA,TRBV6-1,CASRLTGNGYTF,TGTGCCAGCAGACTGACGGGGAATGGCTACACCTTC